This T cell receptor beta chain was retrieved from a study of T-cell memory formation after mild COVID-19 (dated by TCRdb to about 2021). The study in broad terms: TCR sequence clusters from the two donors were largely donor specific. Longitudinal TCRalpha and TCRbeta repertoire sequencing tracked T-cell clones expanding and contracting after mild COVID-19 in two donors. The cohort comprised two young, previously healthy adult volunteers, one female and one male. General findings and caveats noted by the study authors: SARS-CoV-2 specificity of the second-wave clones peaking on day 37 was not confirmed. Balanced CD4/CD8 phenotypes were observed for clones contracting from day 15 to 85, whereas a bias towards CD4+ was observed for a second wave of clones expanding from day 15 to 37. Contracting CD4+ clones turned up mainly in the CM and EM memory subsets, whereas EMRA was where CD8+ clones were enriched. The detection of some responding clones in pre-infection memory suggests that pre-existing cross-reactive memory T cells joined the SARS-CoV-2 response. Only two mild cases were covered in the study, and larger cohorts including severe cases with pre-infection samples were considered necessary.

Concerning this clonotype itself: No cognate antigen has been identified for it. Qualities for individual bases were not recorded, and no much larger clone is one base off.

The sequencer was an Illumina NovaSeq 6000. TCRalpha and TCRbeta cDNA libraries were built by 5'RACE with constant-segment primers, adding sample barcodes and unique molecular identifiers. RNA was extracted from every sample with Trizol reagent. Libraries were amplified in two PCR steps, with a second sample barcode and Illumina TruSeq adapters added in the second step. The libraries were sequenced on an Illumina NovaSeq using 2 x 150 bp paired-end reads. The paper's processing steps were these. Demultiplexing of reads and collapsing into UMI-guided consensus sequences were performed with migec v1.2.7. With mixcr v2.1.11, UMI consensuses were aligned to TRA and TRB V and J templates and assembled into clonotypes. A clonotype was counted as expanded or contracted only if both edgeR and NoisET called the change significant, with noise models trained on biological replicates. For edgeR calls, the thresholds were a false discovery rate-adjusted p below 0.01 and a log2 fold-change of 1. As an exploratory analysis of dynamics, max-normalized trajectories of the 1000 most abundant clonotypes were examined with PCA combined with hierarchical clustering. Separately sequenced CD4+ and CD8+ repertoires were used to assign the CD4 or CD8 phenotype of responding clones. TCRdb took the public reads, trimmed them with fastp at Q25, ran MiXCR for clone calling and kept in-frame beta chains. Entries that share a CDR3 protein sequence are merged under the most common genes and DNA. The V and J calls were determined by TCRdb, not by the authors. A total of approximately 350,000 distinct CDR3 sequences appear in this sample, 10% to 15% of them only once. Jointly, the top ten make up over 20% of the sample.

PBMCs were isolated by Ficoll-Paque density gradient centrifugation. V has 4 bases trimmed and J has 0 bases trimmed; junction bases matching no gene number 8. The CDR3 holds 18 amino acids from the cysteine to the phenylalanine. Just the 54-base CDR3 DNA is kept, in frame starting at base 1. The germline V gene (reference sequence) supplies CDR1 MNHNY and CDR2 SVGAGI. Sequencing was done on a sample of PBMCs or a T cell subset sorted from them (not recorded which). This chain is built from TRBV6-6 and TRBJ2-5, with 13 bases matching TRBD2. This clonotype was obtained from a man in his late teens or twenties who had mild COVID-19 (a few samples of this study predate the infection). The sample titles of this study are shuffled in the database, so cell type and time point are left out; the donor was told from shared clones. The CDR3 sequence is CASSLGLAGATYQETQYF. The nucleotide sequence reads as follows: TGTGCCAGCAGTTTAGGACTAGCGGGGGCAACGTACCAAGAGACCCAGTACTTC.